This T cell receptor (beta chain) was sequenced for a study of blood T cell repertoires in COVID-19. At the level of the study: The United States, Italy and Spain were the sources of the acute and convalescent COVID-19 samples.

Before being deemed recovered, Cohort 3 donors had two negative PCRs, clearance, or symptom resolution. Germline-derived CDR1 and CDR2 are LGHNA and YNFKEQ. Trimming stripped 10 bases from V and 3 bases from J, with 34 bases between. The CDR3 loop spans 19 amino acids. The repertoire was sequenced with immunoSEQ multiplex PCR; TCRdb's copy has only in-frame clones and lacks some. The data show hundreds of thousands of clones, over 85% seen once. The source material was PBMCs or T cells enriched from blood (not recorded which). V usage is TRBV4-2 and J usage is TRBJ2-7; perhaps TRBD1 as D (6 bases). This receptor was taken from a man in his 60s who had recovered from COVID-19. The CDR3 DNA is TGTGCCACCACCCTCGTTTTTAGTAGCTGTGCGACAGGTTTCTACGAGCAGTACTTC. Protein: CATTLVFSSCATGFYEQYF.